Listed here are 2 T cell receptor beta chains from one sample, sequenced in a study of blood T cells in healthy people across ages. Through a sample-barcoded 5' primer and a J-beta primer mix, a second PCR was run for roughly 7 to 11 cycles. One entry per CDR3 protein, called by TCRdb with MiXCR from the 5' RACE reads. The sample lists around 870,000 distinct CDR3 sequences, about 28% occurring once. Sequenced: blood. The receptors derive from a woman aged 80 or over in good health.

About this clonotype: At one end, the junction sequence differs from germline, possibly due to a read error. This chain joins TRBV3-1 and TRBJ2-3; TRBD1 aligns across 10 bases. Per the germline V gene, CDR1 is LGHDT and CDR2 is YNNKEL (reference sequence). The CDR3 is 13 residues long. CDR3 DNA sequence: TGTGCCAGCAGCCGACAGGGGGCAGATACGCGGTATTTT. Its protein product is CASSRQGADTRYF.

This sequence joins TRBV30 and TRBJ1-2, with D tentatively TRBD1 (5 bases). Per the germline V gene, CDR1 is GTSNPN and CDR2 is SVGIG (reference sequence). V was trimmed by 2 bases and J by 7 bases, leaving 14 bases between them. The CDR3 runs to 13 residues. This chain's CDR3 is CAWSRQRYSGYTF. Here the CDR3 DNA reads TGTGCCTGGAGTCGACAGAGGTACTCTGGCTACACCTTC.